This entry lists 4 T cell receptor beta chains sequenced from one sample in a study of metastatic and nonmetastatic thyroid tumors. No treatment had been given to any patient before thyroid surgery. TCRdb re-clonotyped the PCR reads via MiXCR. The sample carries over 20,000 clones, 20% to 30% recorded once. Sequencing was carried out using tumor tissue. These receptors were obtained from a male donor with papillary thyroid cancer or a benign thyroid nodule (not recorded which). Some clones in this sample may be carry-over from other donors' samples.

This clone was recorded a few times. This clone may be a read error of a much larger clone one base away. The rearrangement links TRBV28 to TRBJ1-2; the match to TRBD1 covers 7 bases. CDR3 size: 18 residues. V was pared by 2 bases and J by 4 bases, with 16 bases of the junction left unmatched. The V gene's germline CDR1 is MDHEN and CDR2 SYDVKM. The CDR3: CASSLGGSKGAPIYGYTF. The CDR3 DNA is TGTGCCAGCAGTTTAGGGGGGTCTAAGGGGGCTCCAATCTATGGCTACACCTTC.

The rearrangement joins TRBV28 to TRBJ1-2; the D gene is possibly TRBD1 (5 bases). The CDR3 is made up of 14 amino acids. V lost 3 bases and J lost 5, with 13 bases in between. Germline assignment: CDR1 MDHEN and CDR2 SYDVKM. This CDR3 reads CASSFSDSGYGYTF. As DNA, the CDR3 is TGTGCCAGCAGTTTTTCCGACAGTGGATATGGCTACACCTTC.

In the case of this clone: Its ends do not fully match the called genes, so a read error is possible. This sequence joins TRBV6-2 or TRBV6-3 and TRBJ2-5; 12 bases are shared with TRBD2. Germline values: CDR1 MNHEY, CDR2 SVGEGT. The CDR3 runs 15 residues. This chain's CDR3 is CDSIRLAGEVETQYF. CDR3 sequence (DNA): TGTGACAGCATTCGACTAGCGGGAGAGGTAGAGACCCAGTACTTC.

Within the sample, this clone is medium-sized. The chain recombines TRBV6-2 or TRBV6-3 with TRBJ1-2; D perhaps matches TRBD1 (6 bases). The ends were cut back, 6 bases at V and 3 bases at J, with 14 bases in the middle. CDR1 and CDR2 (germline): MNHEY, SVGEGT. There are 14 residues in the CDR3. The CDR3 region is CASSRQAPHYGYTF. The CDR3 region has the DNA TGTGCCAGCAGCCGACAGGCTCCTCACTATGGCTACACCTTC.